This T cell receptor (beta chain) was identified during a study of identifying expanded T cells in peripheral blood. The protocol was immunoSEQ multiplex PCR, while the TCRdb copy is restricted to in-frame clones and leaves out a portion. The data hold roughly 92,000 clones, with approximately 90% observed a single time. This sequence originates from a person between 18 and 75 years old in good health. The sample was blood.

The CDR3 nucleotides read TGCAGCGTTACAAGGGCTGAAGCTTTCTTT. Residues: CSVTRAEAFF. The V gene is TRBV29-1, the J gene TRBJ1-1; D is undetermined. Germline V gives CDR1 SQVTM, CDR2 ANQGSEA. V was trimmed by 5 bases and J by 6 bases, leaving 7 bases between them. The CDR3 contains 10 residues.